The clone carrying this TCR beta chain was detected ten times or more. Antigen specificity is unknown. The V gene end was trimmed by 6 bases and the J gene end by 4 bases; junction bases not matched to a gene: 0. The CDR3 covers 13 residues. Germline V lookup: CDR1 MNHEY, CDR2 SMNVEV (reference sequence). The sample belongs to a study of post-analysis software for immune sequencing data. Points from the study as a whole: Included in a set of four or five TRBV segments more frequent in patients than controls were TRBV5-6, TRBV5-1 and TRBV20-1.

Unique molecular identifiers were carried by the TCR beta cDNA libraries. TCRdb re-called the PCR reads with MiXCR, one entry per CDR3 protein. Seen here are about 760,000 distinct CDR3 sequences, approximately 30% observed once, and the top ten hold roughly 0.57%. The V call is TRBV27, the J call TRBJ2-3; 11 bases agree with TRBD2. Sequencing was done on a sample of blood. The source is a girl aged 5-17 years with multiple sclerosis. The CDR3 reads CASRLAGADTQYF. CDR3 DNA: TGTGCCAGCAGACTAGCGGGAGCAGATACGCAGTATTTT.